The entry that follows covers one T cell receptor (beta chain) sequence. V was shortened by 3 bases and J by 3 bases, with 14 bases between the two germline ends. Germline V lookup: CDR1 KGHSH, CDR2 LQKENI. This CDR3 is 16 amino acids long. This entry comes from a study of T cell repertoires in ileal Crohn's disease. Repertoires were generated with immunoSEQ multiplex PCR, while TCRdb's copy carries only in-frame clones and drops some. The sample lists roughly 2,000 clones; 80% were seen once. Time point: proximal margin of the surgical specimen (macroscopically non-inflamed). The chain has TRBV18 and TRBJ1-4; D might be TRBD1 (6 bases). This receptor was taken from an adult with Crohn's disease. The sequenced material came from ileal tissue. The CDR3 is CASSPGASGANEKLFF. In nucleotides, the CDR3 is TGTGCCAGCTCACCGGGGGCATCCGGAGCTAATGAAAAACTGTTTTTT.